The clone carrying this TCR beta chain showed up just a few times. Its target is not known. Profiling relied on immunoSEQ multiplex PCR, and the TCRdb table lists in-frame clones only, not all of them. The sample holds under 100,000 clones, 90% to 95% seen once. This sample was taken from a study of Tregs in tolerant kidney transplant recipients. Study results and caveats: This study did not directly address biological reproducibility.

Per germline, CDR1 SEHNR and CDR2 FQNEAQ (reference sequence). This CDR3 spans 14 amino acids. The germline V and J ends were trimmed by 0 bases and 10 bases, with 16 bases remaining between them. This sequence originates from a human donor in good health. The gene calls are TRBV7-9 and TRBJ2-7; the D gene is possibly TRBD1 (5 bases). Material for sequencing was CD8+ T cells from blood. The CDR3 region is CASSLARSGRAQYF. The CDR3 DNA follows: TGTGCCAGCAGCTTAGCGAGGTCCGGCAGGGCCCAGTACTTC. The full variable domain, rest sourced from reference TRBV7-9 and TRBJ2-7, is DTGVSQNPRHKITKRGQNVTFRCDPISEHNRLYWYRQTLGQGPEFLTYFQNEAQLEKSRLLSDRFSAERPKGSFSTLEIQRTEQGDSAMYLCASSLARSGRAQYFGPGTRLTVT.